This T cell receptor (beta chain) was recorded in a study of OX40 agonist ivuxolimab in advanced cancers. Findings and limits, study-wide: Certain nonresponders likewise exhibited a low normalized T-cell clonal expansion.

About this clone itself: Its antigen is not known.

The V segment lost 0 bases and the J segment 5 bases; nucleotides outside the gene matches: 7. Germline V gene data show CDR1 as SEHNR and CDR2 as FQNEAQ (reference sequence). The CDR3 contains 16 residues. This table comes from immunoSEQ multiplex PCR, and its TCRdb copy is limited to in-frame clones, with some not included. The repertoire includes about 58,000 clones, approximately 87% of them detected once, and 3.1% sits in the top ten. The sequence was obtained from an adult with an advanced solid tumor such as melanoma, head and neck, liver or kidney cancer. V usage is TRBV7-9 and J usage is TRBJ2-5; TRBD1 matches at 9 bases. This sample comprised CD4+ or CD8+ T cells sorted from blood, obtained in a trial of the OX40 agonist ivuxolimab. The CDR3 DNA reads TGTGCCAGCAGCTTAGCCTCTACAGGGGGCACTGAGACCCAGTACTTC. Protein: CASSLASTGGTETQYF.